This passage covers 12 T cell receptor beta chains from one sample sequenced in a study of blood T cells in healthy people across ages. Through a sample-barcoded 5' primer and a J-beta primer mix, a second PCR was run for about 7 to 12 cycles. TCRdb reprocessed the 5' RACE reads via MiXCR and lists one record per CDR3 protein. The top ten hold roughly 6.3% of the sample, which has 1,500,000 or so distinct CDR3 sequences, approximately 63% seen once. Input material: blood. The receptors originated from a man aged 18-30 years in good health.

V and J are TRBV11-2 and TRBJ2-3; tentatively, D is TRBD1 (5 bases). Per the germline V gene, CDR1 is SGHAT and CDR2 is FQNNGV. This CDR3 has 16 amino acids. The V and J ends lost 1 base and 1 base respectively, with 12 bases between them. CDR3: CASSLGVGAGTDTQYF. CDR3 coding DNA: TGTGCCAGCAGCTTAGGCGTTGGGGCGGGCACAGATACGCAGTATTTT.

In its sample, this clonotype was seen a few times. This chain uses TRBV6-5 with TRBJ2-7; tentatively, D is TRBD2 (7 bases). V was pared by 8 bases and J by 3 bases, with 20 bases between. This CDR3 is 15 amino acids long. The germline V gene encodes CDR1 MNHEY and CDR2 SVGAGI. CDR3: CASCPTGGGVYEQYF. DNA of the CDR3: TGTGCCAGCTGTCCGACCGGAGGGGGGGTCTACGAGCAGTACTTC.

The J gene is TRBJ2-2, the V gene TRBV6-5; possibly TRBD2 for D (5 bases). Between the trimmed V and J ends, which lost 5 bases and 6 bases, there was a span of 16 bases. Germline V gene lookup returns CDR1 MNHEY and CDR2 SVGAGI. The CDR3 consists of 15 residues. CDR3 nucleotides: TGTGCCAGCAGTCGAGAGACTATAGGTTCCGGGGAGCTGTTTTTT. Residues: CASSRETIGSGELFF.

V is TRBV5-5 and J is TRBJ2-5, with 7 bases matching TRBD1. Germline values: CDR1 SGHKS, CDR2 YYEKEE (reference sequence). The CDR3 has 15 amino acids. The V gene end was trimmed by 2 bases and the J gene end by 1 base; junction bases not matched to a gene: 5. The CDR3 sequence is CASSLNRGRQETQYF. CDR3 bases: TGTGCCAGCAGCTTAAACAGGGGACGCCAAGAGACCCAGTACTTC. Variable domain in full (rest from reference TRBV5-5 and TRBJ2-5): DAGVTQSPTHLIKTRGQQVTLRCSPISGHKSVSWYQQVLGQGPQFIFQYYEKEERGRGNFPDRFSARQFPNYSSELNVNALLLGDSALYLCASSLNRGRQETQYFGPGTRLLVL.

CDR3 amino acids: CSAPPGQGWAEAFF. The CDR3 coding sequence is TGCAGTGCTCCCCCTGGACAGGGGTGGGCTGAAGCTTTCTTT. This chain joins TRBV20-1 and TRBJ1-1, with 9 bases that match TRBD1. J was trimmed by 6 bases and V by 5 bases; bases with no gene match: 10. CDR1 is DFQATT, CDR2 SNEGSKA, per germline (reference sequence). The CDR3 is 14 residues long.

The chain has TRBV9 and TRBJ1-2; 10 nucleotides agree with TRBD1. CDR3 size: 15 residues. Germline trimming cut 4 bases from V and 8 bases from J; bases unmatched to any gene: 11. CDR1 is SGDLS, CDR2 YYNGEE, per germline. As DNA, the CDR3 is TGTGCCAGCAGCACCGCCGGGACAGGGGCGGAAGGCTACACCTTC. Translation gives CASSTAGTGAEGYTF.

The chain carries TRBV29-1 and TRBJ2-4; 8 positions match TRBD1. Per germline, CDR1 SQVTM and CDR2 ANQGSEA. Germline trimming cut 2 bases from V and 2 bases from J; bases unmatched to any gene: 11. The CDR3 has 17 amino acids. The CDR3 loop is CSVELFRGRPPKNIQYF. For the CDR3, the DNA is TGCAGCGTTGAATTGTTCAGGGGGCGACCTCCCAAAAACATTCAGTACTTC. Using reference TRBV29-1 and TRBJ2-4 for the parts outside the CDR3, the full variable domain is SAVISQKPSRDICQRGTSLTIQCQVDSQVTMMFWYRQQPGQSLTLIATANQGSEATYESGFVIDKFPISRPNLTFSTLTVSNMSPEDSSIYLCSVELFRGRPPKNIQYFGAGTRLSVL.

The rearrangement uses TRBV20-1 and TRBJ2-7; TRBD1 matches at 7 bases. This CDR3 is built from 12 residues. V shed 7 bases, J shed 4 bases, and the junction held 7 bases outside the gene matches. The germline V gene has CDR1 DFQATT and CDR2 SNEGSKA (reference sequence). Written as DNA, the CDR3 is TGCAGTGTCCGGGACAGTTTTTACGAGCAGTACTTC. This codes for CSVRDSFYEQYF.

This clonotype was counted a few times. The chain links TRBV9 to TRBJ2-1; no firm D call. V was shortened by 0 bases and J by 2 bases, with 9 bases between the two germline ends. The germline V gene has CDR1 SGDLS and CDR2 YYNGEE. The CDR3 spans 15 residues. As DNA, the CDR3 is TGTGCCAGCAGCGTAGTCGGTGCCGCCTACAATGAGCAGTTCTTC. It codes for CASSVVGAAYNEQFF.

The J gene is TRBJ2-7, the V gene TRBV7-8, with TRBD1 matching over 8 bases. CDR3 size: 18 residues. J was trimmed by 4 bases and V by 7 bases; bases with no gene match: 21. Germline-derived CDR1 and CDR2 are SGHVS and FQNEAQ. CDR3 loop: CASTTNRLGQEQGYEQYF. DNA for the CDR3: TGTGCCAGCACCACCAATCGGTTGGGACAGGAACAAGGATACGAGCAGTACTTC. Combining the CDR3 with reference TRBV7-8 and TRBJ2-7 gives the whole variable domain GAGVSQSPRYKVAKRGQDVALRCDPISGHVSLFWYQQALGQGPEFLTYFQNEAQLDKSGLPSDRFFAERPEGSVSTLKIQRTQQEDSAVYLCASTTNRLGQEQGYEQYFGPGTRLTVT.

The chain joins TRBV7-8 to TRBJ1-2; 10 nucleotides line up with TRBD1. V was clipped by 2 bases and J by 10 bases; unmatched bases: 4. Germline V gene sequence: CDR1 SGHVS, CDR2 FQNEAQ. The CDR3 is 13 residues long. This chain's CDR3 is CASSLRTGGSYTF. The DNA for the CDR3 is TGTGCCAGCAGCTTAAGGACAGGGGGGTCCTACACCTTC.

This clonotype came up a few times. The chain's CDR3 is CASSFGGIPYEQYF. The CDR3 coding sequence is TGCGCCAGCAGCTTCGGGGGCATCCCCTACGAGCAGTACTTC. The V call is TRBV5-1, the J call TRBJ2-7; D possibly uses TRBD1 or TRBD2 (6 bases each). Germline assignment: CDR1 SGHRS and CDR2 YFSETQ. V was trimmed by 2 bases and J by 2 bases, leaving 11 bases between them. The CDR3 consists of 14 residues.